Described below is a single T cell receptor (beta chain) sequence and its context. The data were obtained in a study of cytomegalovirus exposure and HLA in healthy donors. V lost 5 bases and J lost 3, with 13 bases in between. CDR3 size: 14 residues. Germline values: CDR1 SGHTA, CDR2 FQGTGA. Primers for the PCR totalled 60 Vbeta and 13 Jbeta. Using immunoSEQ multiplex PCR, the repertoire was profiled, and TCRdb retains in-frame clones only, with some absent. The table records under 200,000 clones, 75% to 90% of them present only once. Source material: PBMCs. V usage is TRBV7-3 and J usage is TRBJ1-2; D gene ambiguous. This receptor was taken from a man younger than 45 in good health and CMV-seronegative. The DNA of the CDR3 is TGTGCCAGCAGCCTGGAGGCAGTTGACTATGGCTACACCTTC. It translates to CASSLEAVDYGYTF.